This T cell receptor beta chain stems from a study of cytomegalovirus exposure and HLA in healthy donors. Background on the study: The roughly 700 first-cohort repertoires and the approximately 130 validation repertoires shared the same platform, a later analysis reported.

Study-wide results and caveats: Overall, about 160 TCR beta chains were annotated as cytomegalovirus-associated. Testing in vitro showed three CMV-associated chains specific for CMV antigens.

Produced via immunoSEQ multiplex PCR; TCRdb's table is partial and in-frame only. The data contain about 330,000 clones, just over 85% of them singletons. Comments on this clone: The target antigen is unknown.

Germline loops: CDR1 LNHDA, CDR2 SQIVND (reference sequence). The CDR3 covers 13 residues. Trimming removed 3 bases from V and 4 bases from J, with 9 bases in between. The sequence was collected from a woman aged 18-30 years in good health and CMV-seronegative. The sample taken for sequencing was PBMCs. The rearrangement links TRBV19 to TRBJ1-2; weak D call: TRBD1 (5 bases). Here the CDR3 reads CASSIRQTYGYTF. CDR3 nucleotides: TGTGCCAGTAGTATTCGACAGACCTATGGCTACACCTTC.